These 5 T cell receptor beta chains share one sample of origin, sequenced in a study of T cells in Graves' hyperthyroidism and ophthalmopathy. RNA transcripts served as the template for amplifying TCR beta CDR3 regions. The HTBI primer set was used in a first-round RT-PCR of the TCR CDR3. One entry per CDR3 protein results from TCRdb running MiXCR on the multiplex PCR reads. The sample yields 550,000 to 700,000 distinct CDR3 sequences, about 45% seen once. Sequenced material: peripheral blood or thyroid tissue (not recorded which). These receptor sequences come from an adult woman with Graves' disease, either hyperthyroidism or ophthalmopathy (not recorded which).

Many counts were recorded for this clonotype. The V call is TRBV6-5, the J call TRBJ1-1; D gene ambiguous. The CDR3 loop spans 14 amino acids. Germline V gene lookup returns CDR1 MNHEY and CDR2 SVGAGI. The V and J ends lost 6 bases and 1 base respectively, with 12 bases between them. CDR3 sequence reads: CASRPGLQNTEAFF. CDR3 nucleotide sequence: TGTGCCAGCAGACCCGGACTTCAGAACACTGAAGCTTTCTTT.

V and J are TRBV11-2 and TRBJ1-2; unclear D gene. The length of the CDR3 is 15 residues. The germline V gene has CDR1 SGHAT and CDR2 FQNNGV. The germline V and J ends were trimmed by 2 bases and 4 bases, with 14 bases remaining between them. In DNA, the CDR3 is TGTGCCAGCAGCTTACGGACGCTAGATGCCTATGGCTACACCTTC. As protein: CASSLRTLDAYGYTF. Variable domain in full (rest from reference TRBV11-2 and TRBJ1-2): EAGVAQSPRYKIIEKRQSVAFWCNPISGHATLYWYQQILGQGPKLLIQFQNNGVVDDSQLPKDRFSAERLKGVDSTLKIQPAKLEDSAVYLCASSLRTLDAYGYTFGSGTRLTVV.

The CDR3 is CASSRAVTGAPLHF. The CDR3 coding sequence is TGTGCCAGCAGCCGAGCCGTTACTGGAGCACCCCTCCACTTT. This sequence joins TRBV11-2 and TRBJ1-6; D gene uncertain. CDR3 length: 14 residues. Trimming took off 5 bases at V and 11 bases at J, with 16 bases between the two ends. Germline loops: CDR1 SGHAT, CDR2 FQNNGV.

This rearrangement joins TRBV15 to TRBJ2-3; the D is unclear. Germline V gene data show CDR1 as LNHNV and CDR2 as YYDKDF (reference sequence). Deletions cut 5 bases from V and 9 bases from J, with 12 bases between. There are 12 residues in the CDR3. In DNA form, the CDR3 reads TGTGCCACCAGCGTCGACTTGGTAACGCAGTATTTT. Residues: CATSVDLVTQYF.

On this clonotype: Its ends do not fully match the called genes, so a read error is possible. V is TRBV5-1 and J is TRBJ2-7, with a tentative D call TRBD1 (5 bases). The CDR3 is 13 residues long. Germline V gene lookup returns CDR1 SGHRS and CDR2 YFSETQ. CDR3 in amino acids: CASSLQQVYEQYF. The CDR3 DNA sequence: TGTGCCAGCAGCTTGCAACAGGTCTACGAGCAGTACTTC. Looking up the rest from reference TRBV5-1 and TRBJ2-7 gives the full variable domain: KAGVTQTPRYLIKTRGQQVTLSCSPISGHRSVSWYQQTPGQGLQFLFEYFSETQRNKGNFPGRFSGRQFSNSRSEMNVSTLELGDSALYLCASSLQQVYEQYFGPGTRLTVT.